Described below is a single T cell receptor (beta chain) sequence and its context. Its antigen is still unknown. Per germline, CDR1 KGHSH and CDR2 LQKENI. The length of the CDR3 is 16 residues. V dropped 3 bases and J dropped 6; count of bases not matched to a gene: 9. Profiling relied on immunoSEQ multiplex PCR, and the TCRdb table lists in-frame clones only, not all of them. Among around 75,000 clones listed, 70% to 90% were seen once. The data originate from a study of Tregs in tolerant kidney transplant recipients. Overall study findings and caveats: Tolerant patients' donor-specific Tregs expanded beyond overall Tregs, suggesting antigen-driven growth.

The sequenced sample was CD4+ T cells from blood, obtained before the transplant. The chain links TRBV18 to TRBJ2-2; TRBD1 agrees at 8 bases. The origin of this receptor is a human donor who received a combined kidney and bone marrow transplant. The CDR3 nucleotides are TGTGCCAGCTCACCTTCAGGGGGCTCGAAGGCCGGGGAGCTGTTTTTT. It yields the protein CASSPSGGSKAGELFF.